The rows below give T cell receptor beta chains drawn from one sample of a study of CD8+ T cells in alopecia areata. Some clones are missing from TCRdb's copy, which holds only in-frame ones; the method was immunoSEQ multiplex PCR. The data show over 120,000 clones, about 51% seen once. This specimen was CD8+ T cells sorted from blood, taken at week 4, from a patient treated with tofacitinib. Source of these receptors: a human donor with alopecia areata. The CDR3 runs from the conserved cysteine through the conserved F or W. A D gene is named only where the DNA matches it firmly. Where a row states a size, it is once, few, many or the class of an expanded clone; other rows omit it.

>.|TRBV13|.|TRBJ2-5
CASSFEGRETQYF
TGTGCCAGCAGCTTCGAGGGCCGAGAGACCCAGTACTTC
>.|TRBV19|.|TRBJ2-3
CASSIPRVTDTQYF
TGTGCCAGTAGTATCCCGAGGGTCACAGATACGCAGTATTTT
>.|TRBV27|.|TRBJ2-3
CASSPPLEGADTQYF
TGTGCCAGCAGTCCGCCCCTTGAGGGGGCAGATACGCAGTATTTT
>.|TRBV23-1|once|TRBJ1-4
CASSLNTWATNEKLFF
TGCGCCAGCAGTCTCAACACCTGGGCTACCAATGAAAAACTGTTTTTT
>.|TRBV13|few|TRBJ1-2
CASSPDGNYGYTF
TGTGCCAGCAGCCCGGACGGGAACTATGGCTACACCTTC
>TRBD1|TRBV6-1|few|TRBJ1-6
CASSETPTGRYSPLHF
TGTGCCAGCAGTGAGACCCCGACAGGGCGGTATTCACCCCTCCACTTT
>.|TRBV5-1|.|TRBJ2-2
CASSPGLTNTGELFF
TGCGCCAGCAGCCCTGGACTCACGAACACCGGGGAGCTGTTTTTT
>.|TRBV15|.|TRBJ2-7
CATGLGREQYF
TGTGCCACAGGTCTGGGTCGTGAGCAGTACTTC
>.|TRBV29-1|.|TRBJ1-1
CSGWTPTNTEAFF
TGCAGCGGATGGACTCCCACGAACACTGAAGCTTTCTTT
>TRBD1|TRBV29-1|.|TRBJ2-7
CSARGQVSYEQYF
TGCAGCGCCCGGGGACAGGTTTCCTACGAGCAGTACTTC
>.|TRBV5-1|.|TRBJ2-5
CASSPFGGFGSERGETQYF
TGCGCCAGCAGTCCTTTTGGGGGTTTTGGAAGCGAAAGGGGAGAGACCCAGTACTTC
>.|TRBV14|few|TRBJ2-3
CASSQDLHSYSTDTQYF
TGTGCCAGCAGCCAAGATCTTCACAGCTACAGCACAGATACGCAGTATTTT
>.|TRBV30|once|TRBJ2-2
CACLPNTGELFF
TGTGCCTGTCTTCCTAACACCGGGGAGCTGTTTTTT
>.|TRBV6-1|.|TRBJ2-7
CASSENESGGYEQYF
TGTGCCAGCAGTGAAAACGAGTCAGGCGGCTACGAGCAGTACTTC
>.|TRBV4-2|few|TRBJ2-3
CASSQRGDTQYF
TGTGCCAGCAGCCAACGGGGGGATACGCAGTATTTT
>.|TRBV11-2|.|TRBJ2-1
CASSRATTYDNEQFF
TGTGCCAGCAGCAGGGCCACCACTTATGACAATGAGCAGTTCTTC
>.|TRBV13|.|TRBJ2-3
CASSSHYTQYF
TGTGCCAGCAGCTCCCACTATACGCAGTATTTT
>TRBD1|TRBV30|once|TRBJ1-2
CAWSVGQNYGYTF
TGTGCCTGGAGTGTGGGACAGAACTATGGCTACACCTTC
>.|TRBV4-3|few|TRBJ1-2
CASSQNRDPNYGYTF
TGCGCCAGCAGCCAAAACCGGGACCCCAACTATGGCTACACCTTC
>.|TRBV10-3|.|TRBJ2-7
CAISGERDEQYF
TGTGCCATCAGTGGGGAACGGGACGAGCAGTACTTC
>.|TRBV4-2|few|TRBJ1-1
CASSQGGGEAFF
TGTGCCAGCAGCCAGGGTGGTGGTGAAGCTTTCTTT
>.|TRBV15|.|TRBJ2-7
CATSRGGDNEQYF
TGTGCCACCAGCAGAGGAGGGGACAACGAGCAGTACTTC
>.|TRBV14|.|TRBJ1-1
CASSQEKESMDTEAFF
TGTGCCAGCAGCCAAGAGAAAGAGAGTATGGACACTGAAGCTTTCTTT
>.|TRBV30|few|TRBJ1-1
CAWSTGGHSRRAEAFF
TGTGCCTGGAGCACCGGAGGGCATTCAAGAAGGGCCGAAGCTTTCTTT
>.|TRBV15|.|TRBJ1-5
CATSPLAYQPQHF
TGTGCCACCAGCCCACTAGCGTATCAGCCCCAGCATTTT
>.|TRBV7-9|.|TRBJ1-5
CASSRGRGGQPQHF
TGTGCCAGCAGCCGCGGTCGGGGAGGTCAGCCCCAGCATTTT
>TRBD1|TRBV27|.|TRBJ2-3
CASSPPEGGGYALF
TGTGCCAGCAGTCCCCCCGAAGGGGGCGGGTACGCCCTTTTT
>.|TRBV9|.|TRBJ2-7
CASSVGGSGDYEQYF
TGTGCCAGCAGCGTAGGTGGGAGCGGCGACTACGAGCAGTACTTC
>TRBD1|TRBV27|.|TRBJ1-1
CASSLVGTGRGEAFF
TGTGCCAGCAGTTTAGTGGGGACAGGGAGAGGTGAAGCTTTCTTT
>.|TRBV30|.|TRBJ2-7
CAWSPVGGSGEQYF
TGTGCCTGGAGCCCCGTGGGGGGTTCGGGCGAGCAGTACTTC
>.|TRBV10-3|.|TRBJ1-1
CAISESKGSRTEAFF
TGTGCCATCAGTGAGTCGAAAGGGTCGAGGACTGAAGCTTTCTTT
>.|TRBV7-9|few|TRBJ2-7
CASSPEGGGEQYF
TGTGCCAGCAGCCCGGAAGGGGGGGGCGAGCAGTACTTC
>TRBD1|TRBV4-1|.|TRBJ1-5
CASSQDEQTGSVQPQHF
TGCGCCAGCAGCCAAGACGAACAGACAGGGTCGGTTCAGCCCCAGCATTTT
>.|TRBV10-3|.|TRBJ2-5
CAISEPSGTQYF
TGTGCCATCAGTGAGCCTTCAGGGACCCAGTACTTC
>TRBD1|TRBV5-1|.|TRBJ1-1
CASSLVTGGREAFF
TGCGCCAGCAGCTTGGTCACAGGGGGCCGTGAAGCTTTCTTT
>TRBD1|TRBV10-3|few|TRBJ1-2
CAIREGAKDGYTF
TGTGCCATCAGGGAGGGGGCGAAAGATGGCTACACCTTC
>TRBD1|TRBV2|few|TRBJ1-5
CASSEGDREDQPQHF
TGTGCCAGCAGTGAGGGCGACAGGGAGGATCAGCCCCAGCATTTT
>.|TRBV30|.|TRBJ2-5
CAWENGAQETQYF
TGTGCCTGGGAAAACGGGGCCCAAGAGACCCAGTACTTC
>.|TRBV13|few|TRBJ2-7
CASSSPGRYEQYF
TGTGCCAGCAGCTCCCCGGGACGCTACGAGCAGTACTTC
>.|TRBV27|.|TRBJ2-5
CASSFRFQETQYF
TGTGCCAGCAGTTTCCGCTTCCAAGAGACCCAGTACTTC
>.|TRBV4-1|few|TRBJ1-6
CASSHPLGRAISPLHF
TGCGCCAGCAGCCACCCCCTCGGCAGGGCGATTTCACCCCTCCACTTT
>TRBD1|TRBV5-1|.|TRBJ1-1
CASRTDRGLGGTEAFF
TGCGCCAGCAGAACGGACAGGGGGCTTGGGGGCACTGAAGCTTTCTTT
>.|TRBV5-6|.|TRBJ2-6
CASSPVIQGANVLTF
TGTGCCAGCAGCCCGGTTATCCAGGGGGCCAACGTCCTGACTTTC
>.|TRBV9|.|TRBJ2-7
CASSVATGRPYEQYF
TGTGCCAGCAGCGTAGCCACGGGACGGCCCTACGAGCAGTACTTC
>.|TRBV27|.|TRBJ1-5
CASSSLGAYQPQHF
TGTGCCAGCAGTTCCCTAGGGGCTTATCAGCCCCAGCATTTT
>.|TRBV5-4|.|TRBJ2-2
CASSQDGANTGELFF
TGCGCCAGCAGCCAAGACGGGGCAAACACCGGGGAGCTGTTTTTT
>.|TRBV29-1|.|TRBJ1-1
CSVEDLRGEGGTEAFF
TGCAGCGTTGAAGATCTACGAGGGGAGGGTGGCACTGAAGCTTTCTTT
>TRBD1|TRBV4-1|.|TRBJ2-7
CASSPSTGPREQYF
TGCGCCAGCAGCCCATCGACAGGGCCGCGGGAGCAGTACTTC
>.|TRBV15|few|TRBJ1-2
CATGEGGLGGYTF
TGTGCCACCGGAGAGGGGGGGCTAGGTGGCTACACCTTC
>.|TRBV27|.|TRBJ2-5
CASSPLGTYQETQYF
TGTGCCAGCAGTCCCCTCGGGACTTACCAAGAGACCCAGTACTTC